This T cell receptor (beta chain) was obtained from a study of low-dose radiotherapy and immunotherapy resistance in tumors. For the study at large: Each fraction for Cohort 1 was 0.5 Gy, given every 2 weeks, and the total came to 6.5 Gy. Patients were given intravenous nivolumab 240 mg every two weeks plus ipilimumab 1 mg/kg every six weeks. Members of Cohort 2 were treated with 1 Gy per fraction every two weeks; their total was 13 Gy over 26 weeks.

TRAV- and TRBV-specific primers primed first-strand cDNA, covering alpha and beta chains. Amplification, which lasted around 18 PCR cycles, used a constant-region primer and V-primer adapter to amplify TCRs. TCRdb fed the reads into MiXCR, producing one record per CDR3 protein. The table lists approximately 30,000 distinct CDR3 sequences, approximately 54% of them singletons. V was trimmed by 0 bases and J by 4 bases, leaving 9 bases between them. This CDR3 is 14 amino acids long. Germline V gives CDR1 SGHRS, CDR2 YFSETQ. Time point: after trial treatment. The treatment here: LDRT plus nivolumab, ipilimumab, low-dose cyclophosphamide and aspirin (RACIN trial). The treatment that donors received included nivolumab, ipilimumab, aspirin, low-dose cyclophosphamide and low-dose radiotherapy. This clonotype was observed many times.

The chain recombines TRBV5-1 with TRBJ2-3, with D uncertain. The sample was PBMCs, taken after low-dose radiotherapy plus immunotherapy. The clonotype originates from a male donor with gallbladder cancer. CDR3 amino acids: CASSLEPGPDTQYF. In nucleotides, the CDR3 is TGCGCCAGCAGCTTGGAACCGGGTCCAGATACGCAGTATTTT.